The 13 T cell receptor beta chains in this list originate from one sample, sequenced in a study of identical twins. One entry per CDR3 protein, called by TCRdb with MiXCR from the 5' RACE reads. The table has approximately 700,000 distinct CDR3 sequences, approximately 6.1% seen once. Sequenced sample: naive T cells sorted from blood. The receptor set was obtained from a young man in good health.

Here the CDR3 DNA reads TGTGCCAGCAGCTTAGGTGGGTCTTTCCCCCTTCAAGGTGGCGAGCAGTACGTC. Amino acids: CASSLGGSFPLQGGEQYV. The chain combines TRBV11-2 with TRBJ2-7; unclear D gene. The length of the CDR3 is 18 residues. The V gene lost 1 base and the J gene lost 6 bases, with 25 bases spanning the gap. Germline CDR1 and CDR2: SGHAT and FQNNGV.

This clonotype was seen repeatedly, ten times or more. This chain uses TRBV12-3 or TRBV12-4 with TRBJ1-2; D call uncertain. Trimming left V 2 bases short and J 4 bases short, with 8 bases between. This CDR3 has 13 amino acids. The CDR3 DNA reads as TGTGCCAGCAGTTTACGGGGTGTCTATGGCTACACCTTC. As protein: CASSLRGVYGYTF.

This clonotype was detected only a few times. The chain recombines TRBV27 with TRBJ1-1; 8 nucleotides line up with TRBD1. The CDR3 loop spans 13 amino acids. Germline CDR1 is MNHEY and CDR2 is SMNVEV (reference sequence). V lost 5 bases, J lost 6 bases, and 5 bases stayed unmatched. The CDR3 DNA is TGTGCCAGCAGTGGACAGGGTATCTCTGAAGCTTTCTTT. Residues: CASSGQGISEAFF.

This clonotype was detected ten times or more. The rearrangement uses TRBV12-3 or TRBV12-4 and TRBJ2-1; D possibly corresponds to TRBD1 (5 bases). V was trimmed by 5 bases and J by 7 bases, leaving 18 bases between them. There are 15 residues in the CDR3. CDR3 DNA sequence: TGTGCCAGCAGTACCCAGGGAAAATTGAAGAATGAGCAGTTCTTC. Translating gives CASSTQGKLKNEQFF.

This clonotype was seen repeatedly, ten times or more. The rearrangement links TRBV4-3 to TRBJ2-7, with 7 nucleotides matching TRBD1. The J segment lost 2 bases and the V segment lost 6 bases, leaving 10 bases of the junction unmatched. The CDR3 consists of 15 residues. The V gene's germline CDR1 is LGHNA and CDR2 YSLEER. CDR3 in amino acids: CASRRASGGPYEQYF. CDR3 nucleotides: TGCGCCAGCAGACGAGCTTCAGGGGGTCCCTACGAGCAGTACTTC.

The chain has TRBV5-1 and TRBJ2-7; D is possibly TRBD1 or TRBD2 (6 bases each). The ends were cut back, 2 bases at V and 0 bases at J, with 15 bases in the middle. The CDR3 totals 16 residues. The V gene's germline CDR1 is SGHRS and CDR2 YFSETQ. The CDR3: CASSFAPRGASYEQYF. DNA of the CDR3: TGCGCCAGCAGCTTTGCCCCGAGGGGGGCCTCCTACGAGCAGTACTTC.

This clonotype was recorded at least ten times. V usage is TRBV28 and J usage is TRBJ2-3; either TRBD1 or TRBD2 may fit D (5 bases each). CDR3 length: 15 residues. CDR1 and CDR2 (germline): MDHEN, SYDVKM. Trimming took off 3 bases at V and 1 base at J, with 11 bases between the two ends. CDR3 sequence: CASSFEGIGTDTQYF. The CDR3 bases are TGTGCCAGCAGTTTTGAGGGGATTGGCACAGATACGCAGTATTTT.

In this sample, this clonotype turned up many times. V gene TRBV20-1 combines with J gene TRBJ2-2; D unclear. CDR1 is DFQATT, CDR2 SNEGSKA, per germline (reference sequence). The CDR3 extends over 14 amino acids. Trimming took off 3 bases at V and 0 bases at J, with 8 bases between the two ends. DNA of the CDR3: TGCAGTGCTAGTTACAGTCCGAACACCGGGGAGCTGTTTTTT. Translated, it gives CSASYSPNTGELFF.

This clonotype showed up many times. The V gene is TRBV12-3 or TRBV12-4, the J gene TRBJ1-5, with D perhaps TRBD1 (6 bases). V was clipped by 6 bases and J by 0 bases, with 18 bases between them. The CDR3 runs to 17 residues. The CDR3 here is CASRGTGTLLSNQPQHF. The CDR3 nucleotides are TGTGCCAGCAGGGGTACCGGGACACTCCTTAGCAATCAGCCCCAGCATTTT.

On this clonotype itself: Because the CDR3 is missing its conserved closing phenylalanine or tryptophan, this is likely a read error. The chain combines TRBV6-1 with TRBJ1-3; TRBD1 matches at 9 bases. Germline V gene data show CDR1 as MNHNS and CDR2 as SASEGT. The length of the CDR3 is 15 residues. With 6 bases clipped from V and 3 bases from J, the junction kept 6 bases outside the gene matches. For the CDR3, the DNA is TGTGCCAGCAGCGGACAGGGGACGATTGGAAACACCATATATTGT. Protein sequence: CASSGQGTIGNTIYC.

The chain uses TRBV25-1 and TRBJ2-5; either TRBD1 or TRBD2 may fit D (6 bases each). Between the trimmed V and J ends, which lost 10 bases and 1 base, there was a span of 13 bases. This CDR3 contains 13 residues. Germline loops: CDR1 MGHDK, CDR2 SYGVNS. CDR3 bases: TGTGCCATTGGGGGGCGTGCCCAAGAGACCCAGTACTTC. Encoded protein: CAIGGRAQETQYF.

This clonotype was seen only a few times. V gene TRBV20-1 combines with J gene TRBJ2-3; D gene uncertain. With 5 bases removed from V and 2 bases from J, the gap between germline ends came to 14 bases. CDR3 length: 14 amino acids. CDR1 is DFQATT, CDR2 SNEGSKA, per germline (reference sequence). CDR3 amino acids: CSAGGTHITDTQYF. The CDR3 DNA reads TGCAGTGCTGGCGGAACACATATCACAGATACGCAGTATTTT.

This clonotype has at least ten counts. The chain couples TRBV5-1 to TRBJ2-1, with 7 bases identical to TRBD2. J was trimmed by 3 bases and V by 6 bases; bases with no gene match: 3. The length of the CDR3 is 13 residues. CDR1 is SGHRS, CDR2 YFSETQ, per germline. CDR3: CASNPGGYNEQFF. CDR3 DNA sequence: TGCGCCAGCAACCCGGGAGGCTACAATGAGCAGTTCTTC.